Listed here are 6 T cell receptor beta chains from one sample, sequenced in a study of shared clonotypes between healthy human individuals. Produced via immunoSEQ multiplex PCR; TCRdb's table is partial and in-frame only. In the table there are 2 million to 3 million clones, approximately 94% of which are singletons. Sample: naive CD4+ T cells from PBMCs. Subset meaning: CD45RA+ positively selected. These receptors were collected from a young man in good health. Some clones in this sample may be carry-over from other donors' samples.

This clone was recorded only once. This chain connects TRBV4-1 to TRBJ2-7; 7 nucleotides match TRBD1. V trimming: 3 bases; J trimming: 2 bases; junction bases outside the gene matches: 10. CDR1 and CDR2 from the germline V gene are MGHRA and YSYEKL. The CDR3 runs to 16 residues. The CDR3 loop is CASSHPTGTATYEQYF. Here the CDR3 DNA reads TGCGCCAGCAGCCACCCAACCGGGACAGCTACCTACGAGCAGTACTTC.

V gene TRBV7-9 combines with J gene TRBJ1-3; D unclear. Trimming stripped 4 bases from V and 4 bases from J, with 8 bases between. This CDR3 region has 13 residues. Germline assignment: CDR1 SEHNR and CDR2 FQNEAQ (reference sequence). The CDR3 DNA reads as TGTGCCAGCAGCTCCAGGACGGGAAACACCATATATTTT. Its protein is CASSSRTGNTIYF.

The chain has TRBV28 and TRBJ2-7; possibly TRBD2 for D (6 bases). This CDR3 is 14 amino acids long. V was cut by 5 bases and J by 4 bases, with 15 bases left in between. The germline V gene has CDR1 MDHEN and CDR2 SYDVKM. The CDR3 nucleotides read TGTGCCAGCAGTACCGGCGGGGCGATTTACGAGCAGTACTTC. Encoded protein: CASSTGGAIYEQYF. Looking up the rest from reference TRBV28 and TRBJ2-7 gives the full variable domain: DVKVTQSSRYLVKRTGEKVFLECVQDMDHENMFWYRQDPGLGLRLIYFSYDVKMKEKGDIPEGYSVSREKKERFSLILESASTNQTSMYLCASSTGGAIYEQYFGPGTRLTVT.

This chain connects TRBV2 to TRBJ2-7, with TRBD1 as a possible D gene (5 bases). The V end lost 1 base, the J end lost 1 base, and 8 bases lay between the germline ends. This CDR3 is 14 amino acids long. Germline V lookup: CDR1 SNHLY, CDR2 FYNNEI. This chain's CDR3 is CASSEEGLSYEQYF. The DNA of the CDR3 is TGTGCCAGCAGTGAAGAGGGGTTATCCTACGAGCAGTACTTC.

This clone was recorded only once. This chain links TRBV11-2 with TRBJ1-6; TRBD1 might be the D (6 bases). The CDR3 spans 15 residues. Between the trimmed V and J ends, which lost 3 bases and 6 bases, there was a span of 12 bases. The germline V gene has CDR1 SGHAT and CDR2 FQNNGV. CDR3 bases: TGTGCCAGCAGCTTCGTCGGACAGTCTAATTCACCCCTCCACTTT. Amino acid sequence: CASSFVGQSNSPLHF.

As regards this clone: At one end, the junction sequence differs from germline, possibly due to a read error. V and J are TRBV28 and TRBJ2-3; 8 nucleotides match TRBD2. Germline V CDR1 and CDR2: MDHEN, SYDVKM. This CDR3 spans 13 amino acids. DNA of the CDR3: TGTGCCAGCAGTTTCACTGGCGGGAGGTCAAATGTTTTT. Residues: CASSFTGGRSNVF.